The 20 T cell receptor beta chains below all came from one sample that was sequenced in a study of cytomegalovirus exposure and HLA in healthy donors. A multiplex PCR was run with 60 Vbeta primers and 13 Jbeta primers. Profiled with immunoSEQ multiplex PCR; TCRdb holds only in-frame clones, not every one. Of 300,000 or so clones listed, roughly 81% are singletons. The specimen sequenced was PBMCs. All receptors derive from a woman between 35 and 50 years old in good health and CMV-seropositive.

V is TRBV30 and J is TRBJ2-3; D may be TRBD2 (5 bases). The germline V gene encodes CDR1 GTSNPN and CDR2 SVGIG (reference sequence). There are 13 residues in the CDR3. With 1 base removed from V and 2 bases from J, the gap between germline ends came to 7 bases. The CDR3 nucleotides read TGTGCCTGGAGTGCGGGGAACACAGATACGCAGTATTTT. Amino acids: CAWSAGNTDTQYF.

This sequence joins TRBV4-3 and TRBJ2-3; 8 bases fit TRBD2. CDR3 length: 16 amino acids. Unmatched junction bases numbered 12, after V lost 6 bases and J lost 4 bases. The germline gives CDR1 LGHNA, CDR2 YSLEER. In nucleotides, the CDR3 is TGCGCCAGCAGATTCCAAGCGGGAGTTGGATCAGATACGCAGTATTTT. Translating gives CASRFQAGVGSDTQYF.

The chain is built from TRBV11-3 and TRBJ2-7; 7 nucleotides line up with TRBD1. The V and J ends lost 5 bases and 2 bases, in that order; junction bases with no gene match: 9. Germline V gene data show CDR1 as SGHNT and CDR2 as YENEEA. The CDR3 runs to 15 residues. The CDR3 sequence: CASSIGTALAYEQYF. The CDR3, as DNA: TGTGCCAGCAGCATAGGGACAGCCTTAGCCTACGAGCAGTACTTC.

In nucleotides, the CDR3 is TGCAGCGTGAAACAGGGGTACAATGAGCAGTTCTTC. Protein sequence: CSVKQGYNEQFF. The rearrangement uses TRBV29-1 and TRBJ2-1; 7 nucleotides align to TRBD1. Germline assignment: CDR1 SQVTM and CDR2 ANQGSEA. Unmatched junction bases numbered 3, after V lost 6 bases and J lost 4 bases. This CDR3 contains 12 residues.

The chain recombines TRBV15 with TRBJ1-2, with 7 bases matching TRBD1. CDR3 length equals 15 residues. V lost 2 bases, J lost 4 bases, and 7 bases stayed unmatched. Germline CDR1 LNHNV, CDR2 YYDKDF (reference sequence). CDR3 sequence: CATSRTTGVGYGYTF. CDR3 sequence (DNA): TGTGCCACCAGCAGAACTACAGGGGTAGGCTATGGCTACACCTTC. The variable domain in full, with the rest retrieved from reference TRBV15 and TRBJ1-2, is DAMVIQNPRYQVTQFGKPVTLSCSQTLNHNVMYWYQQKSSQAPKLLFHYYDKDFNNEADTPDNFQSRRPNTSFCFLDIRSPGLGDTAMYLCATSRTTGVGYGYTFGSGTRLTVV.

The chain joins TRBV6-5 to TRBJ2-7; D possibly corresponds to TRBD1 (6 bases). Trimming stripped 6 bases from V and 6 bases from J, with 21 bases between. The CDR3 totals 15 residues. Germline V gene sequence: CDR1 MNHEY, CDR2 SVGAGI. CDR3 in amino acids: CASSSEGTLSTEQYF. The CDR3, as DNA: TGTGCCAGCAGCAGCGAGGGGACATTATCCACCGAGCAGTACTTC.

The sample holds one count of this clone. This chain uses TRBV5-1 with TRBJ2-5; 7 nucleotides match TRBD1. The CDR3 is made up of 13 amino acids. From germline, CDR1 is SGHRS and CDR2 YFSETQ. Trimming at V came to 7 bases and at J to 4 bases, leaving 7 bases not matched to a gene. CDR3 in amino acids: CASQSGGGETQYF. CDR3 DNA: TGCGCCAGCCAATCAGGGGGTGGAGAGACCCAGTACTTC.

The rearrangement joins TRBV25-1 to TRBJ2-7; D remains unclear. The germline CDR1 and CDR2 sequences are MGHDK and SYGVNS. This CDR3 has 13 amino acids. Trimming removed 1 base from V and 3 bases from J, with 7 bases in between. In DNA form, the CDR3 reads TGTGCCAGCAGTGAATTCACAGTCTACGAGCAGTACTTC. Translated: CASSEFTVYEQYF.

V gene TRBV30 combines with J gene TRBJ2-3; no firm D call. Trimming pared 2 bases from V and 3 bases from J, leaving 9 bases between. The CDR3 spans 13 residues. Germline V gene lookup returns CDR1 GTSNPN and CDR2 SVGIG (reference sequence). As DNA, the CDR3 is TGTGCCTGGAGTACGCGTGAAACAGATACGCAGTATTTT. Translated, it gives CAWSTRETDTQYF.

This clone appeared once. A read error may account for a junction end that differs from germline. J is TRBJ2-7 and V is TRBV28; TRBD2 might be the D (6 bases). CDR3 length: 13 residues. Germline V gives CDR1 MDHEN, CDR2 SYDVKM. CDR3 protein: CASSYGGRYEQYF. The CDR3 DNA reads TGTGCCAGTAGTTACGGGGGACGCTACGAGCAGTACTTC.

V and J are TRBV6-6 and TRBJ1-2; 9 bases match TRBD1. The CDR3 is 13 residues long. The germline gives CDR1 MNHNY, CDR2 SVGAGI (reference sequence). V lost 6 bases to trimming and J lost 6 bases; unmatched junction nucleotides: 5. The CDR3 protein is CASRQGARDGYTF. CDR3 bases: TGTGCCAGCAGACAGGGGGCGAGGGATGGCTACACCTTC.

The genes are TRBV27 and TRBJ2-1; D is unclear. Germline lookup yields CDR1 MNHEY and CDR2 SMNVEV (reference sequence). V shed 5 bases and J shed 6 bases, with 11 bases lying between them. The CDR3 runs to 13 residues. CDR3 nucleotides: TGTGCCAGCAGTCCACGGGTATTCAATGAGCAGTTCTTC. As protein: CASSPRVFNEQFF.

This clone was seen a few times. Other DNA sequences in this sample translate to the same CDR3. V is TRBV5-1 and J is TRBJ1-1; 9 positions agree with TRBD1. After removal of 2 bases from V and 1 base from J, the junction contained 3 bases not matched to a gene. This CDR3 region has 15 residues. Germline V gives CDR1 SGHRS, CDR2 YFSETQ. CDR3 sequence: CASSFLTGGNTEAFF. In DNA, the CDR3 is TGCGCCAGCAGCTTTTTGACAGGGGGGAACACTGAAGCTTTCTTT.

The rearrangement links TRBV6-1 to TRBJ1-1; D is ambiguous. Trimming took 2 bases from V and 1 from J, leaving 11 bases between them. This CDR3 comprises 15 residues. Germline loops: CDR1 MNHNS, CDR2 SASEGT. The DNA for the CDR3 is TGTGCCAGCAGTGAACAGTCAGGATGGAACACTGAAGCTTTCTTT. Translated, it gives CASSEQSGWNTEAFF.

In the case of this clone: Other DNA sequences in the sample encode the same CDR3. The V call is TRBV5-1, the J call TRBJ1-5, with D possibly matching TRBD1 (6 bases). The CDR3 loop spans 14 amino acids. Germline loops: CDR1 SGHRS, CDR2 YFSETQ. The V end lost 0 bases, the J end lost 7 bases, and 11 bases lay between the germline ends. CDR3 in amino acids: CASSLVAGVQPQHF. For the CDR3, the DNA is TGCGCCAGCAGCTTGGTGGCAGGGGTGCAGCCCCAGCATTTT.

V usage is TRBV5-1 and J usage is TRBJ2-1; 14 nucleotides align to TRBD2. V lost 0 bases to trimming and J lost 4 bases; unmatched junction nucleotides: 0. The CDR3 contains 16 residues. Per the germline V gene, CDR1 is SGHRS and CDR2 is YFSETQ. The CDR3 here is CASSLGTSGGYNEQFF. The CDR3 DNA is TGCGCCAGCAGCTTGGGGACTAGCGGGGGGTACAATGAGCAGTTCTTC. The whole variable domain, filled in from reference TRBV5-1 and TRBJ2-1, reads KAGVTQTPRYLIKTRGQQVTLSCSPISGHRSVSWYQQTPGQGLQFLFEYFSETQRNKGNFPGRFSGRQFSNSRSEMNVSTLELGDSALYLCASSLGTSGGYNEQFFGPGTRLTVL.

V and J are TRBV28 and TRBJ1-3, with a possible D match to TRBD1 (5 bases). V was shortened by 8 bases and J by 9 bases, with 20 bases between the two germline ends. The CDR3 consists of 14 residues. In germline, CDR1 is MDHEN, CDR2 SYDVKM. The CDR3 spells CASGTFGPGGTIYF. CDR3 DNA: TGTGCCAGCGGAACATTCGGCCCGGGGGGCACCATATATTTT.

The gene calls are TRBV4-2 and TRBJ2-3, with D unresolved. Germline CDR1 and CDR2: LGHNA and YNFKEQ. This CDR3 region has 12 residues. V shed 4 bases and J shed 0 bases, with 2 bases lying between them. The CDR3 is CASSLSTDTQYF. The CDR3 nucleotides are TGTGCCAGCAGCCTAAGCACAGATACGCAGTATTTT.

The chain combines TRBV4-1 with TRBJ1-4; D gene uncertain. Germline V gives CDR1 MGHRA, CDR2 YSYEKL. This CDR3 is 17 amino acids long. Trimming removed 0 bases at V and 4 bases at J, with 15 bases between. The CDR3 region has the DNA TGCGCCAGCAGCCAAGATCCGCGGCGAGGTGTTAATGAAAAACTGTTTTTT. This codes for CASSQDPRRGVNEKLFF.

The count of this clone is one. CDR3 protein: CAWSEQGNGYTF. CDR3 nucleotide sequence: TGTGCCTGGAGTGAACAGGGAAATGGCTACACCTTC. The chain is built from TRBV30 and TRBJ1-2; D perhaps matches TRBD1 (6 bases). With 1 base removed from V and 6 bases from J, the gap between germline ends came to 9 bases. CDR1 is GTSNPN and CDR2 is SVGIG in the germline V gene (reference sequence). The CDR3 spans 12 residues.